This passage covers 12 T cell receptor beta chains from one sample sequenced in a study of blood T cell repertoires in COVID-19. Clones were read by immunoSEQ multiplex PCR, and TCRdb kept only the in-frame ones, dropping some. Among tens of thousands of clones listed, approximately 85% were seen once. The sequenced material came from peripheral blood. These receptors came from a human donor in a cohort sampled during active COVID-19.

The table lists this clone with a count of one. The rearrangement uses TRBV19 and TRBJ2-7; maybe TRBD2 (5 bases). The germline V gene encodes CDR1 LNHDA and CDR2 SQIVND (reference sequence). V gave up 1 base and J gave up 6 bases, with 16 bases separating them. This CDR3 has 15 amino acids. The CDR3 sequence is CASSIGTAGRIEQYF. The CDR3 DNA follows: TGTGCCAGTAGTATAGGAACGGCGGGCAGGATCGAGCAGTACTTC.

V usage is TRBV7-8 and J usage is TRBJ1-5; D is undetermined. Germline CDR1 is SGHVS and CDR2 is FQNEAQ. Trimming stripped 0 bases from V and 7 bases from J, with 10 bases between. CDR3 size: 14 residues. CDR3 sequence reads: CASSLAAFEQPQHF. In DNA form, the CDR3 reads TGTGCCAGCAGCTTAGCCGCTTTTGAGCAGCCCCAGCATTTT.

J is TRBJ1-1 and V is TRBV12-3 or TRBV12-4, with no clear D. The CDR3 sequence is 13 residues long. Trimming stripped 2 bases from V and 1 base from J, with 5 bases between. The CDR3 here is CASSLFGNTEAFF. The DNA of the CDR3 is TGTGCCAGCAGTTTATTCGGGAACACTGAAGCTTTCTTT.

In this sample, this clone turned up once. The CDR3, as DNA: TGCGCCAGCAGCGGAACCTCCGGGACAGGGGGCTTTTTTGTTTACAATGAGCAGTTCTTC. Protein sequence: CASSGTSGTGGFFVYNEQFF. The chain uses TRBV5-1 and TRBJ2-1, with 12 bases aligning to TRBD1. Germline-derived CDR1 and CDR2 are SGHRS and YFSETQ. The CDR3 consists of 20 residues. V lost 4 bases and J lost 4; bases outside the gene matches: 18. Full variable domain (rest looked up from reference TRBV5-1 and TRBJ2-1): KAGVTQTPRYLIKTRGQQVTLSCSPISGHRSVSWYQQTPGQGLQFLFEYFSETQRNKGNFPGRFSGRQFSNSRSEMNVSTLELGDSALYLCASSGTSGTGGFFVYNEQFFGPGTRLTVL.

This rearrangement joins TRBV3-1 (or the pseudogene TRBV3-2) to TRBJ2-5, with 13 bases lining up with TRBD2. This CDR3 has 15 amino acids. Looked up from germline, CDR1 is LGHDT and CDR2 is YNNKEL (reference sequence). V was clipped by 6 bases and J by 5 bases; unmatched bases: 6. The CDR3 nucleotides read TGTGCCAGCAGGACACTAGCGGGAGGGCTGGAGACCCAGTACTTC. Translated: CASRTLAGGLETQYF.

The V gene is TRBV2, the J gene TRBJ1-2; no clear D. CDR1 is SNHLY and CDR2 is FYNNEI in the germline V gene. Trimming left V 7 bases short and J 4 bases short, with 19 bases between. This CDR3 region has 15 residues. The CDR3 nucleotides read TGTGCCAGCATAAGTACGAGGGTCTATGGCTATGGCTACACCTTC. Translating it yields CASISTRVYGYGYTF.

This clone was seen a few times. The chain employs TRBV14 and TRBJ2-2, with TRBD2 matching over 10 bases. Germline loops: CDR1 SGHDN, CDR2 FVKESK. The CDR3 sequence is 15 residues long. After removal of 4 bases from V and 4 bases from J, the junction contained 3 bases not matched to a gene. The CDR3 protein is CASSRSGRATGELFF. As DNA, the CDR3 is TGTGCCAGCAGCCGGAGCGGGAGGGCCACCGGGGAGCTGTTTTTT. Full variable domain (missing parts from reference TRBV14 and TRBJ2-2): EAGVTQFPSHSVIEKGQTVTLRCDPISGHDNLYWYRRVMGKEIKFLLHFVKESKQDESGMPNNRFLAERTGGTYSTLKVQPAELEDSGVYFCASSRSGRATGELFFGEGSRLTVL.

The rearrangement links TRBV3-1 (or the pseudogene TRBV3-2) to TRBJ2-7; 9 nucleotides match TRBD1. From germline, CDR1 is LGHDT and CDR2 YNNKEL (reference sequence). The CDR3 loop spans 14 amino acids. J was trimmed by 3 bases and V by 4 bases; bases with no gene match: 4. In DNA form, the CDR3 reads TGTGCCAGCAGCCCCGGGACAGGGAACTACGAGCAGTACTTC. It codes for CASSPGTGNYEQYF.

The V call is TRBV5-4, the J call TRBJ2-5; 10 nucleotides match TRBD2. The length of the CDR3 is 13 residues. Germline V gene sequence: CDR1 SGHNT, CDR2 YYREEE (reference sequence). V shed 4 bases and J 4 bases; nucleotides not matched to a gene: 1. The CDR3 sequence: CASSRTSGETQYF. For the CDR3, the DNA is TGTGCCAGCAGCCGGACTAGCGGAGAGACCCAGTACTTC.

The chain recombines TRBV29-1 with TRBJ2-2; D is perhaps TRBD2 (6 bases). Germline V CDR1 and CDR2: SQVTM, ANQGSEA. Trimming shortened V by 1 base and J by 3 bases, and 12 bases separated the two germline ends. The CDR3 sequence is 15 residues long. The chain's CDR3 is CSVEGGWGDTGELFF. CDR3 in DNA: TGCAGCGTTGAAGGGGGATGGGGGGACACCGGGGAGCTGTTTTTT.

The chain is built from TRBV6-1 and TRBJ1-2; TRBD1 matches at 7 bases. V lost 0 bases, J lost 4 bases, and 5 bases stayed unmatched. The CDR3 covers 15 residues. Per the germline V gene, CDR1 is MNHNS and CDR2 is SASEGT. CDR3 bases: TGTGCCAGCAGTGAAGCGCCGGGACAGTCCTATGGCTACACCTTC. Its protein product is CASSEAPGQSYGYTF.

The rearrangement links TRBV18 to TRBJ2-2; D perhaps matches TRBD2 (5 bases). The V and J ends lost 4 bases and 2 bases respectively, with 11 bases between them. This CDR3 is 15 amino acids long. In germline, CDR1 is KGHSH, CDR2 LQKENI. The DNA of the CDR3 is TGTGCCAGCTCACTACTAGACGGTAACACCGGGGAGCTGTTTTTT. Its protein product is CASSLLDGNTGELFF.